Following are 15 T cell receptor beta chains from one sample sequenced in a study of blood T cells in healthy people across ages. Primed by a sample-barcoded 5' primer and a J-beta primer mix, a second PCR proceeded for 7 to 11 cycles. A single record per CDR3 protein comes from TCRdb applying MiXCR to the 5' RACE reads. The sample lists about 1,800,000 distinct CDR3 sequences, roughly 27% occurring once. The sequenced material came from blood. Every receptor here comes from a woman in her 30s in good health.

This clonotype was seen a handful of times. The gene calls are TRBV5-1 and TRBJ2-1; a weak D match, TRBD2 (5 bases). The CDR3 is made up of 14 amino acids. Trimming pared 1 base from V and 5 bases from J, leaving 10 bases between. Per germline, CDR1 SGHRS and CDR2 YFSETQ. CDR3 loop: CASSLYRGNNEQFF. In DNA form, the CDR3 reads TGCGCCAGCAGCTTGTATCGGGGAAACAATGAGCAGTTCTTC.

This clonotype was seen more than once but under ten times. The chain uses TRBV13 and TRBJ2-7, with 12 bases fitting TRBD1. The junction had 7 bases not matched to a gene; V was cut back by 5 bases and J by 5 bases. CDR1 PRHDT and CDR2 FYEKMQ come from the germline V gene (reference sequence). CDR3 length: 15 amino acids. This CDR3 is CASSRGGTGGNEQYF. The CDR3 nucleotides are TGTGCCAGCAGCAGAGGGGGGACAGGGGGCAACGAGCAGTACTTC.

The genes are TRBV20-1 and TRBJ2-2; D may be TRBD2 (5 bases). The V and J ends lost 2 bases and 5 bases respectively, with 15 bases between them. There are 15 residues in the CDR3. Germline CDR1 DFQATT, CDR2 SNEGSKA (reference sequence). CDR3 nucleotide sequence: TGCAGTGCTAGACGGAGGTGGGGAGCAACCGGGGAGCTGTTTTTT. Its translation: CSARRRWGATGELFF.

This clonotype was seen a few times. CDR3 in DNA: TGTGCCAGCAGCTTCGGCCTAGTGGAAGTCAATGAGCAGTTCTTC. Protein: CASSFGLVEVNEQFF. J is TRBJ2-1 and V is TRBV7-3; D unclear. Germline V CDR1 and CDR2: SGHTA, FQGTGA. This CDR3 is built from 15 residues. V lost 3 bases and J 6 bases, leaving 15 bases between the germline ends.

This chain uses TRBV6-2 or TRBV6-3 with TRBJ2-7; D ambiguous. V dropped 7 bases and J dropped 0 bases, with 13 bases sitting between them. Looked up from germline, CDR1 is MNHEY and CDR2 is SVGEGT. The CDR3 totals 14 residues. The CDR3 loop reads CASTRTAGSYEQYF. The CDR3, as DNA: TGTGCCAGCACCCGGACCGCTGGCTCCTACGAGCAGTACTTC.

The chain recombines TRBV7-9 with TRBJ2-7; 10 bases agree with TRBD1. Per the germline V gene, CDR1 is SEHNR and CDR2 is FQNEAQ (reference sequence). V lost 9 bases and J lost 2; bases outside the gene matches: 19. CDR3 size: 18 residues. The CDR3 region has the DNA TGTGCCAGAAGACCACCGGGACAGGGGATACATACGGCCTACGAGCAGTACTTC. Protein: CARRPPGQGIHTAYEQYF.

V gene TRBV28 combines with J gene TRBJ2-4, with 15 bases fitting TRBD2. The germline CDR1 and CDR2 sequences are MDHEN and SYDVKM. The CDR3 covers 15 residues. V shed 6 bases, J shed 6 bases, and the junction held 3 bases outside the gene matches. The CDR3 is CASRWTSGGGNIQYF. In DNA form, the CDR3 reads TGTGCCAGCAGATGGACTAGCGGGGGGGGAAACATTCAGTACTTC. Full variable domain (missing parts from reference TRBV28 and TRBJ2-4): DVKVTQSSRYLVKRTGEKVFLECVQDMDHENMFWYRQDPGLGLRLIYFSYDVKMKEKGDIPEGYSVSREKKERFSLILESASTNQTSMYLCASRWTSGGGNIQYFGAGTRLSVL.

This clonotype was seen more than once but under ten times. The chain has TRBV6-5 and TRBJ2-5; either TRBD1 or TRBD2 may fit D (5 bases each). V dropped 6 bases and J dropped 3 bases, with 17 bases sitting between them. In germline, CDR1 is MNHEY, CDR2 SVGAGI. This CDR3 is 15 amino acids long. The CDR3 sequence: CASSPPGGLEETQYF. The CDR3 bases are TGTGCCAGCAGCCCTCCTGGGGGATTGGAAGAGACCCAGTACTTC.

This clonotype has more than one count but fewer than ten. The chain links TRBV5-6 to TRBJ2-5; unclear D gene. The germline V and J ends were trimmed by 0 bases and 5 bases, with 14 bases remaining between them. In germline, CDR1 is SGHDT, CDR2 YYEEEE. This CDR3 comprises 15 residues. The CDR3 nucleotides read TGTGCCAGCAGCTTGGACTTTACTGGGGTGGAGACCCAGTACTTC. Amino acid sequence: CASSLDFTGVETQYF.

This clonotype was counted a few times. V and J are TRBV7-2 and TRBJ2-5; TRBD1 matches at 7 bases. The CDR3 length is 17 residues. Germline trimming cut 2 bases from V and 0 bases from J; bases unmatched to any gene: 9. Germline V gene data show CDR1 as SGHTA and CDR2 as FQGNSA. CDR3 amino acids: CASSLPRRQGDQETQYF. The CDR3 nucleotides read TGTGCCAGCAGCTTACCCAGGCGGCAGGGGGACCAAGAGACCCAGTACTTC.

CDR3 in DNA: TGCGCCAGCAGCCAAGAGGGCGGAAAGAACACTGAAGCTTTCTTT. Translating gives CASSQEGGKNTEAFF. This chain joins TRBV4-1 and TRBJ1-1; D not resolved. The length of the CDR3 is 15 residues. Germline V gene data show CDR1 as MGHRA and CDR2 as YSYEKL. V was clipped by 0 bases and J by 1 base, with 9 bases between them.

This clonotype was seen a few times. The chain uses TRBV7-2 and TRBJ2-5, with 15 bases lining up with TRBD2. The germline V gene encodes CDR1 SGHTA and CDR2 FQGNSA. The CDR3 contains 17 residues. J lost 13 bases, V lost 5 bases, and 17 bases had no gene match. The CDR3 DNA follows: TGTGCCAGCAGCAATGTCCCGGGACTAGCGGGGGGCCGTCTAGCGTACTTC. It codes for CASSNVPGLAGGRLAYF.

This clonotype has only one observation. The chain carries TRBV29-1 and TRBJ1-1; unclear D gene. Trimming removed 5 bases at V and 5 bases at J, with 12 bases between. This CDR3 spans 12 amino acids. Germline V gene sequence: CDR1 SQVTM, CDR2 ANQGSEA. CDR3 residues: CSVLRRETEAFF. The CDR3 DNA sequence: TGCAGCGTTCTAAGGAGGGAAACTGAAGCTTTCTTT.

V gene TRBV7-9 combines with J gene TRBJ1-1; D is unresolved. CDR3 length: 15 residues. Germline V gives CDR1 SEHNR, CDR2 FQNEAQ (reference sequence). V was clipped by 5 bases and J by 0 bases, with 13 bases between them. DNA for the CDR3: TGTGCCAGCAGCCTCATGATGTCCATGAACACTGAAGCTTTCTTT. Encoded protein: CASSLMMSMNTEAFF.

V is TRBV7-2 and J is TRBJ2-3, with 8 bases identical to TRBD2. CDR3 length: 19 residues. The germline gives CDR1 SGHTA, CDR2 FQGNSA. V lost 5 bases, J lost 0 bases, and 16 bases stayed unmatched. CDR3: CASSTQHDGRGWSTDTQYF. The CDR3 bases are TGTGCCAGCAGCACCCAACATGACGGGAGGGGATGGAGCACAGATACGCAGTATTTT.